The 13 T cell receptor beta chains presented below share a single source sample, sequenced in a study of T cell responses to AZD1222 COVID-19 vaccine. Produced via immunoSEQ multiplex PCR; TCRdb's table is partial and in-frame only. Of tens of thousands of clones detected, 82% appear once; the ten largest clones hold over 5%. The sequencing used peripheral blood, collected on day 0 of AZD1222 vaccination. The origin of the receptors is an adult in good health.

The V and J genes are TRBV7-8 and TRBJ1-5; D unresolved. This CDR3 comprises 15 residues. The germline V and J ends were trimmed by 3 bases and 0 bases, with 9 bases remaining between them. The germline V gene has CDR1 SGHVS and CDR2 FQNEAQ. CDR3 residues: CASSFNSLSNQPQHF. In DNA form, the CDR3 reads TGTGCCAGCAGCTTCAATAGTCTTAGCAATCAGCCCCAGCATTTT.

This clone was picked up a small number of times. The V and J genes are TRBV7-9 and TRBJ2-7; D is unclear. The CDR3 totals 13 residues. The germline CDR1 and CDR2 sequences are SEHNR and FQNEAQ (reference sequence). V gave up 4 bases and J gave up 2 bases, with 9 bases separating them. The CDR3 bases are TGTGCCAGCAGCTCCCGGACCGCCTACGAGCAGTACTTC. This codes for CASSSRTAYEQYF. Complete variable domain (other parts from reference TRBV7-9 and TRBJ2-7): DTGVSQNPRHKITKRGQNVTFRCDPISEHNRLYWYRQTLGQGPEFLTYFQNEAQLEKSRLLSDRFSAERPKGSFSTLEIQRTEQGDSAMYLCASSSRTAYEQYFGPGTRLTVT.

This sequence joins TRBV11-3 and TRBJ2-3; TRBD1 is a possible D gene (6 bases). The CDR3 covers 14 residues. Trimming pared 2 bases from V and 3 bases from J, leaving 9 bases between. Germline CDR1 SGHNT, CDR2 YENEEA. CDR3 loop: CASSLRQGTDTQYF. The CDR3 DNA reads TGTGCCAGCAGCTTACGGCAGGGGACAGATACGCAGTATTTT.

The chain employs TRBV7-9 and TRBJ1-6; D call uncertain. Trimming shortened V by 5 bases and J by 7 bases, and 6 bases separated the two germline ends. The CDR3 length is 12 residues. The germline V gene has CDR1 SEHNR and CDR2 FQNEAQ (reference sequence). The CDR3 here is CASSLMNSPLHF. The CDR3 nucleotides read TGTGCCAGCAGCCTCATGAATTCACCCCTCCACTTT.

V usage is TRBV11-3 and J usage is TRBJ2-7, with 7 positions matching TRBD1. CDR3 size: 14 residues. The germline V gene has CDR1 SGHNT and CDR2 YENEEA. The junction had 4 bases not matched to a gene; V was cut back by 1 base and J by 4 bases. The CDR3 DNA reads TGTGCCAGCAGCTTAGTTTGGGACAGTTACGAGCAGTACTTC. Its translation is CASSLVWDSYEQYF. Looking up the rest from reference TRBV11-3 and TRBJ2-7 gives the full variable domain: EAGVVQSPRYKIIEKKQPVAFWCNPISGHNTLYWYLQNLGQGPELLIRYENEEAVDDSQLPKDRFSAERLKGVDSTLKIQPAELGDSAVYLCASSLVWDSYEQYFGPGTRLTVT.

The rearrangement uses TRBV6-6 and TRBJ2-7; possible D gene TRBD1, 6 bases. This CDR3 has 16 residues. Germline values: CDR1 MNHNY, CDR2 SVGAGI (reference sequence). V lost 5 bases and J 1 base, leaving 18 bases between the germline ends. The CDR3 reads CASSAWGRTVSYEQYF. CDR3 bases: TGTGCCAGCAGTGCCTGGGGGCGGACCGTATCCTACGAGCAGTACTTC.

The V call is TRBV19, the J call TRBJ2-3, with 8 bases lining up with TRBD1. J was trimmed by 6 bases and V by 3 bases; bases with no gene match: 11. From germline, CDR1 is LNHDA and CDR2 SQIVND (reference sequence). CDR3 length: 16 amino acids. DNA for the CDR3: TGTGCCAGTAGTATTAGAAGGCGGACAGGGCCCGATACGCAGTATTTT. This codes for CASSIRRRTGPDTQYF.

This clone appeared once. The rearrangement joins TRBV7-2 to TRBJ1-4; tentative D call: TRBD1 (6 bases). The CDR3 has 15 amino acids. From germline, CDR1 is SGHTA and CDR2 FQGNSA. Between the trimmed V and J ends, which lost 4 bases and 3 bases, there was a span of 12 bases. Here the CDR3 DNA reads TGTGCCAGCAGCTCACAGGGCGGACCTAATGAAAAACTGTTTTTT. Translation gives CASSSQGGPNEKLFF.

The rearrangement joins TRBV18 to TRBJ2-2; the D gene is possibly TRBD2 (6 bases). The germline V gene has CDR1 KGHSH and CDR2 LQKENI. Trimming took 3 bases from V and 2 from J, leaving 13 bases between them. The CDR3 spans 16 residues. CDR3 nucleotides: TGTGCCAGCTCACCCCGAAGACTAGAAAACACCGGGGAGCTGTTTTTT. Translation: CASSPRRLENTGELFF.

By share, this clone ranks as medium-sized. The genes are TRBV7-9 and TRBJ1-4; TRBD1 might be the D (6 bases). V was shortened by 4 bases and J by 11 bases, with 14 bases between the two germline ends. The CDR3 is made up of 13 amino acids. Germline V lookup: CDR1 SEHNR, CDR2 FQNEAQ (reference sequence). The CDR3 sequence: CASSSRGDTKLFF. The CDR3 region has the DNA TGTGCCAGCAGCTCCAGGGGAGACACCAAACTGTTTTTT.

The chain couples TRBV28 to TRBJ2-1, with D hard to call. Deletions cut 6 bases from V and 7 bases from J, with 10 bases between. CDR1 is MDHEN and CDR2 is SYDVKM in the germline V gene. The CDR3 length is 12 residues. The CDR3 DNA sequence: TGTGCCAGCAGCCGTAGGTTGAATGAGCAGTTCTTC. Its protein is CASSRRLNEQFF. The full variable domain, in which reference TRBV28 and TRBJ2-1 provide the parts outside the CDR3, is DVKVTQSSRYLVKRTGEKVFLECVQDMDHENMFWYRQDPGLGLRLIYFSYDVKMKEKGDIPEGYSVSREKKERFSLILESASTNQTSMYLCASSRRLNEQFFGPGTRLTVL.

The chain joins TRBV2 to TRBJ1-5; unclear D gene. Trimming removed 4 bases from V and 7 bases from J, with 17 bases in between. The germline CDR1 and CDR2 sequences are SNHLY and FYNNEI. CDR3 length: 15 residues. The CDR3 sequence: CASSGTRAAGQPQHF. The CDR3 DNA sequence: TGTGCCAGCAGTGGTACGCGGGCAGCGGGCCAGCCCCAGCATTTT.

The CDR3 loop is CASSLQPSGNTIYF. The CDR3 coding sequence is TGCGCCAGCAGCTTACAGCCGTCTGGAAACACCATATATTTT. This chain joins TRBV5-1 and TRBJ1-3; no definite D call. The CDR3 sequence is 14 residues long. V was trimmed by 2 bases and J by 1 base, leaving 7 bases between them. CDR1 SGHRS and CDR2 YFSETQ come from the germline V gene.